Below, 11 T cell receptor beta chains from the same sample are listed, as sequenced in a study of cytomegalovirus exposure and HLA in healthy donors. This PCR relied on a set of 60 Vbeta primers and 13 Jbeta primers. Data came from immunoSEQ multiplex PCR; TCRdb stores just in-frame clones and leaves some out. In the table there are over 150,000 clones, 75% to 90% of which are singletons. Sequencing was performed on PBMCs. The receptors here all came from a young man in good health and CMV-seronegative.

There are a few counts of this clone. The V gene is TRBV5-6, the J gene TRBJ1-1; possible D gene TRBD1, 6 bases. V shed 4 bases and J shed 6 bases, with 13 bases lying between them. The CDR3 consists of 13 residues. Germline values: CDR1 SGHDT, CDR2 YYEEEE. The CDR3 spells CASSPMGAAEAFF. CDR3 nucleotides: TGTGCCAGCAGCCCCATGGGGGCCGCTGAAGCTTTCTTT.

The CDR3 sequence: CASSITEDTYEQYF. The DNA of the CDR3 is TGTGCCAGTAGTATCACCGAGGACACCTACGAGCAGTACTTC. The J gene is TRBJ2-7, the V gene TRBV19; D is possibly TRBD1 (5 bases). Germline assignment: CDR1 LNHDA and CDR2 SQIVND (reference sequence). The CDR3 totals 14 residues. The V end was cut by 3 bases, the J end by 2 bases, with 11 bases between.

This clone was seen more than once but under ten times. The rearrangement links TRBV5-4 to TRBJ2-5, with 10 bases lining up with TRBD2. Trimming cost V 4 bases and J 5 bases; bases outside gene matches: 11. The CDR3 consists of 16 residues. Germline assignment: CDR1 SGHNT and CDR2 YYREEE (reference sequence). This chain's CDR3 is CASSPRRTSGDETQYF. For the CDR3, the DNA is TGTGCCAGCAGCCCGAGGCGGACTAGCGGAGATGAGACCCAGTACTTC.

J is TRBJ2-6 and V is TRBV5-1, with D possibly being TRBD2 (5 bases). In germline, CDR1 is SGHRS, CDR2 YFSETQ. V was clipped by 0 bases and J by 0 bases, with 10 bases between them. This CDR3 contains 17 residues. CDR3 sequence (DNA): TGCGCCAGCAGCTTGGGGGCGGGTGTCTCTGGGGCCAACGTCCTGACTTTC. It yields the protein CASSLGAGVSGANVLTF.

As for this clone: Germline and junction disagree at one end, which may indicate a read error. The chain recombines TRBV10-1 with TRBJ2-1; D is possibly TRBD2 (8 bases). In germline, CDR1 is WNHNN, CDR2 SYGVQD (reference sequence). This CDR3 spans 16 amino acids. Here the CDR3 reads CASSESGLGGYNERFF. In DNA, the CDR3 is TGCGCCAGCAGTGAGTCGGGACTAGGGGGCTACAATGAGCGGTTCTTC.

This clone was counted once. The chain combines TRBV4-3 with TRBJ2-7, with TRBD1 matching over 10 bases. There are 14 residues in the CDR3. J lost 4 bases, V lost 0 bases, and 0 bases had no gene match. The V gene's germline CDR1 is LGHNA and CDR2 YSLEER. This CDR3 is CASSQEGQGYEQYF. The CDR3 nucleotides read TGCGCCAGCAGCCAAGAGGGACAGGGGTACGAGCAGTACTTC.

CDR3 sequence (DNA): TGTGCCAGCAGCGAGGACAGGGCGGGCAACACTGAAGCTTTCTTT. Its translation: CASSEDRAGNTEAFF. The V call is TRBV5-6, the J call TRBJ1-1; 8 positions agree with TRBD1. CDR1 is SGHDT and CDR2 is YYEEEE in the germline V gene. The V segment lost 4 bases and the J segment 2 bases; nucleotides outside the gene matches: 7. The CDR3 consists of 15 residues.

This rearrangement joins TRBV6-6 to TRBJ1-2; 10 positions match TRBD1. The CDR3 has 15 residues. CDR1 and CDR2 (germline): MNHNY, SVGAGI (reference sequence). V trimming: 0 bases; J trimming: 6 bases; junction bases outside the gene matches: 4. CDR3 loop: CASSYSPGQGNGYTF. The CDR3 DNA reads TGTGCCAGCAGTTACTCTCCGGGACAGGGGAATGGCTACACCTTC.

This sequence joins TRBV28 and TRBJ2-7; 9 bases line up with TRBD1. Germline-derived CDR1 and CDR2 are MDHEN and SYDVKM. The CDR3 has 14 residues. The J segment lost 2 bases and the V segment lost 8 bases, leaving 7 bases of the junction unmatched. DNA of the CDR3: TGTGCCAGCGAGGGGACAGGGCCACCCTACGAGCAGTACTTC. Translating it yields CASEGTGPPYEQYF.

The chain joins TRBV28 to TRBJ1-5, with a weak D call TRBD1 (6 bases). The V end lost 7 bases, the J end lost 6 bases, and 16 bases lay between the germline ends. The CDR3 has 14 amino acids. Germline lookup yields CDR1 MDHEN and CDR2 SYDVKM. The DNA for the CDR3 is TGTGCCAGCAACGTCCTTCAGGGGACTCAGCCCCAGCATTTT. Translation: CASNVLQGTQPQHF.

Only one count was recorded for this clone. The chain combines TRBV27 with TRBJ2-2; weak D call: TRBD1 (6 bases). Per germline, CDR1 MNHEY and CDR2 SMNVEV (reference sequence). Trimming took 6 bases from V and 1 from J, leaving 12 bases between them. The CDR3 has 15 amino acids. CDR3 nucleotide sequence: TGTGCCAGCAGGACAGGAAGGGTGAACACCGGGGAGCTGTTTTTT. Protein product: CASRTGRVNTGELFF.